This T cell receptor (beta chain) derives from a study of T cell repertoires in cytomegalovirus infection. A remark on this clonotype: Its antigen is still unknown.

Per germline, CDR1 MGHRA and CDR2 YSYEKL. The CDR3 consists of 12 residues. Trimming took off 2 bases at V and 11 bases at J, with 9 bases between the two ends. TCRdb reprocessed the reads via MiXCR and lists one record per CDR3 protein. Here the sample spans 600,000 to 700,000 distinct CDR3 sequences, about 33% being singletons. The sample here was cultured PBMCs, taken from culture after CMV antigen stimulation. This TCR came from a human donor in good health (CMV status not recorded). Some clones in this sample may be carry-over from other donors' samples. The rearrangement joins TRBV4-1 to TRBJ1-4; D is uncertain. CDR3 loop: CASSQTAGKLFF. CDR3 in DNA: TGCGCCAGCAGCCAAACGGCCGGGAAACTGTTTTTT.